This entry is about one T cell receptor beta chain. The data derive from a study of blood T cell repertoires in COVID-19. About the study: The origin of the acute and convalescent COVID-19 samples was the United States, Italy and Spain.

Using immunoSEQ multiplex PCR, the repertoire was profiled, and TCRdb retains in-frame clones only, with some absent. The sample consists of 80,000 to 100,000 clones, 90% of them appearing once. This CDR3 region has 16 residues. The V gene's germline CDR1 is SGDLS and CDR2 YYNGEE. V lost 2 bases to trimming and J lost 4 bases; unmatched junction nucleotides: 7. The rearrangement links TRBV9 to TRBJ2-2; 8 nucleotides align to TRBD1. The specimen was peripheral blood. The sequence was collected from a human donor with active COVID-19. The donor label of this sample is uncertain. The CDR3 sequence: CASSVQNRGSTGELFF. CDR3 nucleotide sequence: TGTGCCAGCAGCGTTCAGAACAGGGGGTCCACCGGGGAGCTGTTTTTT.